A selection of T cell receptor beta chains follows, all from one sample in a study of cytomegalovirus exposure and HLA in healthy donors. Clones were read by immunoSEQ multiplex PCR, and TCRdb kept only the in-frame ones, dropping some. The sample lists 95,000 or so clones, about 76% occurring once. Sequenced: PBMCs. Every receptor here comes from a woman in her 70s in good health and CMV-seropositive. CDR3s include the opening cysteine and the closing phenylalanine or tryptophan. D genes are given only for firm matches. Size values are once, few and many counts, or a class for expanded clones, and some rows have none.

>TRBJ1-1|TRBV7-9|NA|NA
TGTGCCAGTAATCCTCGACAGAGAAACACTGAAGCTTTCTTT
CASNPRQRNTEAFF
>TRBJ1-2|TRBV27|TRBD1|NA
TGTGCCAGCAGAAAACAGGGGAACTATGGCTACACCTTC
CASRKQGNYGYTF
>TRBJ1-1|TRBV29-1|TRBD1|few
TGCAGCGTCCCTGGGACAGGTCGGGTCGGTGAAGCTTTCTTT
CSVPGTGRVGEAFF
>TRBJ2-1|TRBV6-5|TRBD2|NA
TGTGCCAGCAGTTCCCCTAGCGGATACAATGAGCAGTTCTTC
CASSSPSGYNEQFF
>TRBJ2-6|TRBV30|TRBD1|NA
TGTGCCTCTACACGGACAGGGAGAAAGTCTGGGGCCAACGTCCTGACTTTC
CASTRTGRKSGANVLTF
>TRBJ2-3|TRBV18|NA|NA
TGTGCCAGCTCTCCCGGGACAATGTCTAGCACAGATACGCAGTATTTT
CASSPGTMSSTDTQYF
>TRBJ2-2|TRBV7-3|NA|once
TGTGCCAGCAGCCTGGGGAGAGCGCTGAACACCGGGGAGCTGTTTTTT
CASSLGRALNTGELFF
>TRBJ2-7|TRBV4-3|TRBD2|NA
TGCGCCAGCAGTCCAAAAGCCCTAGCGGGAGATTTGGGCTACGAGCAGTACTTC
CASSPKALAGDLGYEQYF
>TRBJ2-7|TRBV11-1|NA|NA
TGTGCCAGCAGCTTATCCCCTCTAAGCGGCGTACCCTCCTACGAGCAGTACTTC
CASSLSPLSGVPSYEQYF
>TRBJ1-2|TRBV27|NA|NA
TGTGCCAGCAGTTTCTCGTCTCTACTGTACTATGGCTACACCTTC
CASSFSSLLYYGYTF
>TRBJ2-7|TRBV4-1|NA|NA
TGCGCCAGCAGCGGACTCGCAGGAATCTACGAGCAGTACTTC
CASSGLAGIYEQYF
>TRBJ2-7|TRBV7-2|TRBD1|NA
TGTGCCAGCAGCTTAGATGGGACAGGCAGCTACGAGCAGTACTTC
CASSLDGTGSYEQYF
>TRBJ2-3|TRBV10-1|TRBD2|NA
TGCGCCAGCAGTTACGGGACTAGCGGCACAGATACGCAGTATTTT
CASSYGTSGTDTQYF
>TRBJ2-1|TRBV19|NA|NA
TGTGCCAGTAGTTCCGGGACCTACAATGAGCAGTTCTTC
CASSSGTYNEQFF
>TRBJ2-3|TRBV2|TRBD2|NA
TGTGCCAGCAGTCTCCAGGGACTAGCGGGTGTCACATATACGCAGTATTTT
CASSLQGLAGVTYTQYF
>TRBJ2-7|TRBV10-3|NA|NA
TGTGCCATCAGACGGCCAGGGCTAGCCTACGAGCAGTACTTC
CAIRRPGLAYEQYF
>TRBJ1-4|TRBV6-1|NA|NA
TGTGCCAGCAGTGAAGGCGGAGTAAATGAAAAACTGTTTTTT
CASSEGGVNEKLFF
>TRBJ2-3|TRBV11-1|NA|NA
TGTGCCAGCAGCTTAGGGCAGGGGGGAGCCCTTACGCAGTATTTT
CASSLGQGGALTQYF
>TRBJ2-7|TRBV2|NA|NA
TGTGCCAGCAGTGGAGGAGGTCAGTCCTACGAGCAGTACTTC
CASSGGGQSYEQYF
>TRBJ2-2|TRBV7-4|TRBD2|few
TGTGCCAGCAGCTTGGGACTAGCGGAGGCCGGGGAGCTGTTTTTT
CASSLGLAEAGELFF
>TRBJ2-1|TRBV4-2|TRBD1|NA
TGTGCCAGCAGCCAAGTCAATGGACAGGCCTTTGAGCAGTTCTTC
CASSQVNGQAFEQFF
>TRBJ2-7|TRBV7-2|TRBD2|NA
TGTGCCAGCAGCTTAAGGACTAGCGGGAGGGTTTACGAGCAGTACTTC
CASSLRTSGRVYEQYF
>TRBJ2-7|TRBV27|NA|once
TGTGCCAGCAGTTTTGTAGGACTCTCTAAGGACGAGCAGTACTTC
CASSFVGLSKDEQYF
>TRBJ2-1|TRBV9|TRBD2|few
TGTGCCAGCAGCGCGGGGGGACTAGCGGGAGGCGGGGAGCAGTTCTTC
CASSAGGLAGGGEQFF
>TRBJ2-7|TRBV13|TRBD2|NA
TGTGCCAGCAGCCCCCGACTAGCGGGAGCCTCCTACGAGCAGTACTTC
CASSPRLAGASYEQYF
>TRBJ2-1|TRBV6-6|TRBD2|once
TGTGCCAGCAGTTATCGGGAGGTGGAGAACAATGAGCAGTTCTTC
CASSYREVENNEQFF
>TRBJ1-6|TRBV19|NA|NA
TGTGCCAGTAGTATTGGGACTGAAAATTCACCCCTCCACTTT
CASSIGTENSPLHF
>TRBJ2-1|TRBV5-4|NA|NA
TGTGCCAGCAGCGCACGACAGAGTCTCTCCTACAATGAGCAGTTCTTC
CASSARQSLSYNEQFF
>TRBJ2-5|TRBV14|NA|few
TGTGCCAGCAGCCAAGATGGCAGGGTGGGAGAGACCCAGTACTTC
CASSQDGRVGETQYF
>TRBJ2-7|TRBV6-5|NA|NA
TGTGCCAGCAGTCTAACTTACGAGCAGTACTTC
CASSLTYEQYF
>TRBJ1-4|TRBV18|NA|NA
TGTGCCAGCTCACCCCGACAAGGACTAGGGGAAAAACTGTTTTTT
CASSPRQGLGEKLFF
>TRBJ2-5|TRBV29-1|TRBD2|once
TGCAGCGCCTCGGGGGGAGAGGAGACCCAGTACTTC
CSASGGEETQYF
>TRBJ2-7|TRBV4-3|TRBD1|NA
TGCGCCAGCAGCCCCAGCAGGACAGGGGCGCTTCTGAGGCAGTACTTC
CASSPSRTGALLRQYF
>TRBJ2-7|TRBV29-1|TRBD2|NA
TGCAGCGTTCTAACTAGCGGGAGAGGTGAGCAGTACTTC
CSVLTSGRGEQYF
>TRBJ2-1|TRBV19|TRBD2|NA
TGTGCCAGTAGTCTCGGACTAGGCCGATTCTCCTACAATGAGCAGTTCTTC
CASSLGLGRFSYNEQFF
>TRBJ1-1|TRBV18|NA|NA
TGTGCCAGCTCCGGGACATCGAACACTGAAGCTTTCTTT
CASSGTSNTEAFF
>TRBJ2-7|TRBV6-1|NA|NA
TGTGCCAGCAGCCCCCCGGGCAGGGATCCCTACGAGCAGTACTTC
CASSPPGRDPYEQYF
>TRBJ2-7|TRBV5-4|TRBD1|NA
TGTGCCAGCAGCTTTAAACAGGGGGACGGCTACGAGCAGTACTTC
CASSFKQGDGYEQYF
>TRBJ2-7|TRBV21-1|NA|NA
TGTGCCAGCAGCAAAGTACTAGCGGGAGCCCAAGCCTACGAGCAGTACTTC
CASSKVLAGAQAYEQYF
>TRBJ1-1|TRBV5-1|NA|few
TGCGCCAGCAGCTTGGGGGGAGGGGTGAACACTGAAGCTTTCTTT
CASSLGGGVNTEAFF
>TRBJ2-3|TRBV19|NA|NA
TGTGCCAGTAGTATGGGACTCCGGGAGACGCAGTATTTT
CASSMGLRETQYF
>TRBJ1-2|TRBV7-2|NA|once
TGTGCCAGCAGCTTAGGGCAGGCCTCTTCCGGCTACACCTTC
CASSLGQASSGYTF
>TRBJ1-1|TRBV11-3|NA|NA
TGTGCCAGCAGCTTACTTCCGTCAGGGAACACTGAAGCTTTCTTT
CASSLLPSGNTEAFF
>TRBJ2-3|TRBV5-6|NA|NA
TGTGCCAGCAGCCAACAGGGTGGGACAGATACGCAGTATTTT
CASSQQGGTDTQYF
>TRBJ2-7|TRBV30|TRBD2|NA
TGTGCCTTACAGAAAAGGGGCGGGAGAGGCGAGCAGTACTTC
CALQKRGGRGEQYF
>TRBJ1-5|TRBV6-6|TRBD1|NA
TGTGCCAGCAGTCCTGAAGGGACAGCGAATCAGCCCCAGCATTTT
CASSPEGTANQPQHF
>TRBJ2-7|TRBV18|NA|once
TGTGCCAGCTCACCTTCGACTGGCTCCTACGAGCAGTACTTC
CASSPSTGSYEQYF
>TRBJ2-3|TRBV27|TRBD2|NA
TGTGCCAGCAGTTTATCTAACGGGAGGGGCCCGGATACGCAGTATTTT
CASSLSNGRGPDTQYF
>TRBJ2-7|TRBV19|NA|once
TGTGCCAGTAGTACCAGGACAGACACCTACGAGCAGTACTTC
CASSTRTDTYEQYF
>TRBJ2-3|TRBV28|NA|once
TGTGCCAGCAGTTTCGGAGCGACTGGCACAGATACGCAGTATTTT
CASSFGATGTDTQYF
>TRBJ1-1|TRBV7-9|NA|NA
TGTGCCACAGCAAACGAGGGCCTCTCGAACACTGAAGCTTTCTTT
CATANEGLSNTEAFF
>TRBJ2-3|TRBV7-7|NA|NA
TGTGCTAGCAGCTTAACTCCCCCAGATACGCAGTATTTT
CASSLTPPDTQYF
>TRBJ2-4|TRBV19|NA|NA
TGTGCCAGTAGTATCGACAGGGGAGGGGGCAAAAACATTCAGTACTTC
CASSIDRGGGKNIQYF
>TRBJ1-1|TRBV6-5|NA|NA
TGTGCCAGCAGTTACTCGATAGCGGGGAAGAACACTGAAGCTTTCTTT
CASSYSIAGKNTEAFF
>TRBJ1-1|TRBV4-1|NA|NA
TGCGCCAGCAGCCAAGGGGCAGGGCGGAACACTGAAGCTTTCTTT
CASSQGAGRNTEAFF
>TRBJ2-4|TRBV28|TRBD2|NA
TGTGCCAGCACCCGGGCGGGGGGACACATTCAGTACTTC
CASTRAGGHIQYF
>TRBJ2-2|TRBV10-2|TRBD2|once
TGCGCCACAACTAGCGGGATCGCGAACACCGGGGAGCTGTTTTTT
CATTSGIANTGELFF
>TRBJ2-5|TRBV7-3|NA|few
TGCGCCAGCAGCCAATGGCCGGGAGAGACCCAGTACTTC
CASSQWPGETQYF
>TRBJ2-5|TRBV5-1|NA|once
TGCGCCAGCAGCTTTGGCAGCCAAGAGACCCAGTACTTC
CASSFGSQETQYF